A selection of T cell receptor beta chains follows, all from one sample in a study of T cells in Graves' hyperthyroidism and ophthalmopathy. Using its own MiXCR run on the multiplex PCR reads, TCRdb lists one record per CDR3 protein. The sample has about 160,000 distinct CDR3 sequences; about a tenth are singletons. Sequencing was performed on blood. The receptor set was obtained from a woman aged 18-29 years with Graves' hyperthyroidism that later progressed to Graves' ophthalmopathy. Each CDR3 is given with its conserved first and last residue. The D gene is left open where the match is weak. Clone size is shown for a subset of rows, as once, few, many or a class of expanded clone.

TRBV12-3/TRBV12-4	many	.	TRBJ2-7	CASSFRRLGQGTTWQYF	TGTGCCAGCAGTTTTCGGCGGTTGGGGCAGGGGACTACGTGGCAGTACTTC
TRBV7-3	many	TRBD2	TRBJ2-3	CASSFSGGPTDTQYF	TGTGCCAGCAGCTTTAGCGGGGGGCCGACAGATACGCAGTATTTT
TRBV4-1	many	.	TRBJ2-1	CASSQEDSSYNEQFF	TGCGCCAGCAGCCAAGAGGACTCCTCCTACAATGAGCAGTTCTTC
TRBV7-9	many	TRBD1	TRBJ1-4	CASSTPLWTGFNEKLFF	TGTGCCAGCAGCACACCACTTTGGACAGGTTTTAATGAAAAACTGTTTTTT
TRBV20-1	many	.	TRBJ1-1	CSATLGTEAFF	TGCAGTGCCACTCTGGGGACTGAAGCTTTCTTT
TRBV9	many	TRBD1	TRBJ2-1	CASSVTGTGFDEQFF	TGTGCCAGCAGCGTAACCGGGACAGGGTTCGATGAGCAGTTCTTC
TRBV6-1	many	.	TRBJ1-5	CAIDWGSRQPQHF	TGTGCCATTGACTGGGGGTCCCGACAGCCCCAGCATTTT
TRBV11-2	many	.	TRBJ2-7	CASSDGIRRFSYEQYF	TGTGCCAGCAGCGACGGTATACGGAGGTTCTCCTACGAGCAGTACTTC
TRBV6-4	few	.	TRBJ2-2	CASSEGNTGELFF	TGTGCCAGCAGTGAGGGGAACACCGGGGAGCTGTTTTTT
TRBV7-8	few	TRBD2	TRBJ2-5	CASSPRGGGEGTQYF	TGTGCCAGCAGCCCGCGTGGGGGGGGTGAGGGGACCCAGTACTTC
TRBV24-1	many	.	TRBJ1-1	CATSQRGAGTEAFF	TGTGCCACCAGTCAACGGGGGGCGGGTACTGAAGCTTTCTTT
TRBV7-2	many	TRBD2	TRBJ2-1	CASSRLREGRGNEQFF	TGTGCCAGCAGCCGCCTGCGGGAGGGCCGAGGTAATGAGCAGTTCTTC
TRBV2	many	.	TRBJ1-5	CASSLQGLAQPQHF	TGTGCCAGCAGCTTGCAGGGGCTGGCTCAGCCCCAGCATTTT
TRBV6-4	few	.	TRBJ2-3	CASSVNSVGVDTQYF	TGTGCCAGCAGTGTCAATAGCGTTGGAGTAGATACGCAGTATTTT
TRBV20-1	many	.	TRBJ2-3	CSAITRGDTQYF	TGCAGTGCCATCACACGGGGTGATACGCAGTATTTT
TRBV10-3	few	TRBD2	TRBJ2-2	CAIRIGLDTGELFF	TGTGCCATCAGGATAGGACTAGACACCGGGGAGCTGTTTTTT
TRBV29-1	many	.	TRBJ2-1	CSAGRNYNEQFF	TGCAGCGCCGGACGGAACTACAATGAGCAGTTCTTC
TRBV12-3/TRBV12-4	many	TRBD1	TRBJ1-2	CASSPDRDYGYTF	TGTGCCAGCAGTCCTGACAGGGACTATGGCTACACCTTC
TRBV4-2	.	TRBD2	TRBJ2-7	CASSQEWVAGGYEQYF	TGTGCCAGCAGCCAAGAGTGGGTAGCGGGAGGCTACGAGCAGTACTTC
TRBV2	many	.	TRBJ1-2	CASSEAPRVGYTF	TGTGCCAGCAGTGAAGCGCCCCGGGTTGGCTACACCTTC
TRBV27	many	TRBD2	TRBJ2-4	CASSLKGLAGKNIQYF	TGTGCCAGCAGTTTAAAAGGGCTAGCGGGGAAAAACATTCAGTACTTC
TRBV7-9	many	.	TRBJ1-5	CASSLQGTGPQHF	TGTGCCAGCAGCCTACAGGGAACCGGGCCCCAGCATTTT
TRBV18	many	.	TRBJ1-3	CASSPPGRNGLTGNTIYF	TGTGCCAGCTCACCACCGGGGAGGAACGGACTCACTGGAAACACCATATATTTT
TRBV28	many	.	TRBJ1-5	CASIRGPGGPQPQHF	TGTGCCAGCATTAGGGGCCCCGGCGGGCCTCAGCCCCAGCATTTT
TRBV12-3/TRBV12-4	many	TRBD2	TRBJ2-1	CASSWTSGQSDEQFF	TGTGCCAGCAGTTGGACTAGCGGGCAGAGCGATGAGCAGTTCTTC
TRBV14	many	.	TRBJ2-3	CASSRSGFGTQYF	TGTGCCAGCAGCCGATCAGGGTTTGGTACGCAGTATTTT
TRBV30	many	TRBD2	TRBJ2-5	CAWSGGGKTQYF	TGTGCCTGGAGTGGGGGGGGGAAGACCCAGTACTTC
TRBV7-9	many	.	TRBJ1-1	CASSLDQQRNTEAFF	TGTGCCAGCAGCTTAGACCAACAGAGAAACACTGAAGCTTTCTTT
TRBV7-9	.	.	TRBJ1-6	CASSLVGGAKYNSPLHF	TGTGCCAGCAGCTTAGTCGGCGGGGCAAAATATAATTCACCCCTCCACTTT
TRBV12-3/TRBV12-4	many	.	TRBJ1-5	CASSLGVSGYNQPQHF	TGTGCCAGCAGTTTAGGGGTTTCAGGGTACAATCAGCCCCAGCATTTT
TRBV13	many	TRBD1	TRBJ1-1	CASSANRGLRTEAFF	TGTGCCAGCAGCGCCAACAGGGGGCTGCGTACTGAAGCTTTCTTT
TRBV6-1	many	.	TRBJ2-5	CASSESGGYQETQYF	TGTGCCAGCAGTGAATCGGGCGGATACCAAGAGACCCAGTACTTC
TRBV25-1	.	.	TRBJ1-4	CASSESPTNEKLFF	TGTGCCAGCAGTGAAAGCCCAACTAATGAAAAACTGTTTTTT
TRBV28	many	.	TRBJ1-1	CASSLEHTEAFF	TGTGCCAGCAGTTTAGAACACACTGAAGCTTTCTTT
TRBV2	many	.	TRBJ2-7	CASRGDPSYEQYF	TGTGCCAGCAGGGGGGACCCGTCCTACGAGCAGTACTTC
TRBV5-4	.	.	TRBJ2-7	CASSLEPFPGRSNSYEQYF	TGTGCCAGCAGCTTGGAGCCCTTCCCAGGACGGAGCAACTCCTACGAGCAGTACTTC
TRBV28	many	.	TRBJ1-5	CASSFRARNFQPQHF	TGTGCCAGCAGTTTCAGGGCTCGGAATTTTCAGCCCCAGCATTTT
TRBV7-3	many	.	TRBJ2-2	CASSRGRGELFF	TGTGCCAGCAGCCGGGGGCGGGGAGAGCTGTTTTTT
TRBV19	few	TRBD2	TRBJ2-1	CASSIVRGAGAVDEQFF	TGTGCCAGTAGTATAGTAAGGGGAGCGGGAGCAGTGGATGAGCAGTTCTTC
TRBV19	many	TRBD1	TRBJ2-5	CASSFTGGYETQYF	TGTGCCAGTAGTTTTACAGGGGGCTATGAGACCCAGTACTTC
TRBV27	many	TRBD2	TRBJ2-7	CASSTLAESYEQYF	TGTGCCAGCAGTACGCTAGCGGAGTCCTACGAGCAGTACTTC
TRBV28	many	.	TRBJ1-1	CASSSPLDRLTEAFF	TGTGCCAGCAGTTCCCCACTCGACAGATTAACTGAAGCTTTCTTT